This T cell receptor beta chain was observed in a study of cytomegalovirus exposure and HLA in healthy donors. The V end was cut by 7 bases, the J end by 0 bases, with 21 bases between. This CDR3 spans 18 amino acids. The germline gives CDR1 MGHRA, CDR2 YSYEKL. This clone was counted a single time. Its antigen is currently unknown. Primers included in the PCR were 60 Vbeta and 13 Jbeta primers. Sequencing used immunoSEQ multiplex PCR; TCRdb keeps in-frame clones, though not all of them. The sample lists roughly 100,000 clones; under 80% were seen once. Whole-study results and caveats: A later analysis showed TCR association rates differing by HLA locus, peaking at DRB1 and lowest at HLA-C. TCR beta sequences reportedly predicted most subjects' HLA-A and HLA-B alleles accurately.

The rearrangement joins TRBV4-1 to TRBJ1-4; D perhaps matches TRBD1 (6 bases). This TCR was recovered from a woman aged 18-35 years in good health and CMV-seropositive. The sequenced material came from PBMCs. DNA for the CDR3: TGCGCCAGCAAACCCGCGGGGGCGGGGCCCCCAACTAATGAAAAACTGTTTTTT. Translating it yields CASKPAGAGPPTNEKLFF.